The source of this T cell receptor beta chain is a study of blood T cell repertoires in COVID-19. Sequencing used immunoSEQ multiplex PCR; TCRdb keeps in-frame clones, though not all of them. The sample has 150,000 to 200,000 clones, roughly 90% seen once. V shed 4 bases and J 7 bases; nucleotides not matched to a gene: 9. The length of the CDR3 is 15 residues. Germline V gene data show CDR1 as SGHRS and CDR2 as YFSETQ. Sample: peripheral blood. The TCR sequence derives from a man between 60 and 70 years old with active or convalescent COVID-19. The rearrangement links TRBV5-1 to TRBJ2-1; TRBD2 matches at 9 bases. As DNA, the CDR3 is TGCGCCAGCAGCCCCCAGAGGACTAGCGTTAATGAGCAGTTCTTC. Encoded protein: CASSPQRTSVNEQFF.